A selection of T cell receptor beta chains follows, all from one sample in a study of cytomegalovirus exposure and HLA in healthy donors. Using immunoSEQ multiplex PCR, the repertoire was profiled, and TCRdb retains in-frame clones only, with some absent. Of about 210,000 clones in the sample, approximately 83% were seen once. Sequenced input: PBMCs. The source is a woman aged 45 to 65 in good health and CMV-seropositive. CDR3s leave out the opening cysteine and the closing phenylalanine or tryptophan.

v_call	cdr3_aa
TRBV4-1	ASSPREGGWDGYT
TRBV10-3	AISTGQPGPGGYT
TRBV6-5	ASSPKVNTEAF
TRBV4-3	ASSQEGVSDRGANTEAF
TRBV7-9	ASSPGLADPTDTQY
TRBV7-2	ASSHIWTFSSYEQY
TRBV28	ASGGHRSETQY
TRBV9	ASSVGFSGGEDEQF
TRBV5-1	ASSSQGEAF
TRBV5-1	ASSLQGVPNTEAF
TRBV7-9	AAEGDSVNYGYT
TRBV30	AWIGQGIGGELF
TRBV4-1	ASSLPQGHANTGELF
TRBV4-1	ASSQENPGLAFYNEQF
TRBV7-2	ASSPHRGRSPANYGYT
TRBV5-1	ASSLGTSQEQY
TRBV5-6	ASSSTGVTEAF
TRBV28	ASSSEPQGGEKLF
TRBV7-2	ASSLRGRGPNEQF
TRBV6-5	ASSESGVP
TRBV11-2	ASSQGQIGGPLH
TRBV18	ASSPRSSYNSPLH
TRBV10-1	ASSSDRNYNEQF
TRBV5-6	ASSLPTGGANNEQF
TRBV23-1	ASRYRARNGPYEQY
TRBV5-1	ASSFQANTEAF
TRBV6-5	ASRLAGGKETQY
TRBV29-1	SVTAGETYEQY
TRBV7-2	ASSPSDSYQETQY
TRBV19	ASTPRTGLGAEAF
TRBV6-6	ASSYPPGANYGYT
TRBV27	ASSPGGLGRNEQF
TRBV11-1	ASSSVGQGARTGELF
TRBV18	ASSPSRATGANVLT
TRBV7-9	SSSLAGDTQY
TRBV7-9	ASSSGTGLANYGYT
TRBV6-5	ATFGGDTIY
TRBV9	ASSVGGDDYEQY